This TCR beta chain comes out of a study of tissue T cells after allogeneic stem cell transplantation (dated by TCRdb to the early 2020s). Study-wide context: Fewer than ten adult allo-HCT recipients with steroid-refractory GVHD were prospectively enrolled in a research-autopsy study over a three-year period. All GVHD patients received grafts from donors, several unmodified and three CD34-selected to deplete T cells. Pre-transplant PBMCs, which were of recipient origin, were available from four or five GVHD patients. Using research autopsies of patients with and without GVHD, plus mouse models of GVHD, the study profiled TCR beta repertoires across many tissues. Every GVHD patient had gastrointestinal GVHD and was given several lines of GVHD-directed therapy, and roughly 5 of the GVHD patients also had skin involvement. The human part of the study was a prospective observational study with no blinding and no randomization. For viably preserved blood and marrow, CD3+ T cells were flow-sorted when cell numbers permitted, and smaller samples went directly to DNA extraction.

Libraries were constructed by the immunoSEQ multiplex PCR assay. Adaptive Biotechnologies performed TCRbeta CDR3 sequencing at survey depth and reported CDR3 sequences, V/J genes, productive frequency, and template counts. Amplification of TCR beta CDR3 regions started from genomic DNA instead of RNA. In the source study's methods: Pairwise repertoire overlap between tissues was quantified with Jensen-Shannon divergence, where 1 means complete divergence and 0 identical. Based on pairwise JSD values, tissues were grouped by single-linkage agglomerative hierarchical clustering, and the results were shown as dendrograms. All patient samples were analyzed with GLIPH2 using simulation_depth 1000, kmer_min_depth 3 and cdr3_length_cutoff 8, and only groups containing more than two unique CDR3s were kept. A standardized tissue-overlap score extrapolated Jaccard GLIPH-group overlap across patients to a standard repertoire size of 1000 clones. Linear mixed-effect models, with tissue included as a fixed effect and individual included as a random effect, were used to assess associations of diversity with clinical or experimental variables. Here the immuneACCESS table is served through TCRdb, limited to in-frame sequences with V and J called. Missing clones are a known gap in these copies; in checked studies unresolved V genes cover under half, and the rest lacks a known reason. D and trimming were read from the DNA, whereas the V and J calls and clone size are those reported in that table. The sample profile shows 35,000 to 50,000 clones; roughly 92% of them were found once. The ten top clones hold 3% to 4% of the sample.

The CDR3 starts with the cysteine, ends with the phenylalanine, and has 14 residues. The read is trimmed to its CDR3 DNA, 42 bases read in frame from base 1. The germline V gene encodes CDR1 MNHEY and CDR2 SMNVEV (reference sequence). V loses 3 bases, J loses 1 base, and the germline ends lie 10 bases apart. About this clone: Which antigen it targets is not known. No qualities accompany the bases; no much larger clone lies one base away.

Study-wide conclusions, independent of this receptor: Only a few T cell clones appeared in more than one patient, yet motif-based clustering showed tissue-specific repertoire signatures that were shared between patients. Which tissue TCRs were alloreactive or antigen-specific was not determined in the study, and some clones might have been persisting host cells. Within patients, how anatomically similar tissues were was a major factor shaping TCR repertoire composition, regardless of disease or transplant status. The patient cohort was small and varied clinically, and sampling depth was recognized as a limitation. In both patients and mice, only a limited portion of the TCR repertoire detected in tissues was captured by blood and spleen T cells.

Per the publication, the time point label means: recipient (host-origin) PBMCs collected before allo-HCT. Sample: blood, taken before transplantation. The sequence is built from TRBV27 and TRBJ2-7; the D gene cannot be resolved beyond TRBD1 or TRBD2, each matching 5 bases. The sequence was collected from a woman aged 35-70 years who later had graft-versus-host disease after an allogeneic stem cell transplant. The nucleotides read TGTGCCAGCAGTTTGATGGGACCTTCCTACGAGCAGTACTTC. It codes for CASSLMGPSYEQYF.